These 31 T cell receptor beta chains originate from one sample sequenced in a study of shared clonotypes between healthy human individuals. Naive CD8 populations comprised CD45RO-negative cells positively selected for CCR7, excluding terminally differentiated effector memory CD45RA+ cells. This table comes from immunoSEQ multiplex PCR, and its TCRdb copy is limited to in-frame clones, with some not included. Counted here are roughly 2 million clones, about 95% occurring once; the ten biggest clones make up about 1.1%. Sequenced input: naive CD8+ T cells sorted from blood. The receptors stem from a man aged 18 to 29 in good health.

The chain employs TRBV9 and TRBJ1-2, with D perhaps TRBD1 (6 bases). The CDR3 consists of 15 residues. V shed 4 bases and J shed 7 bases, with 20 bases lying between them. Germline-derived CDR1 and CDR2 are SGDLS and YYNGEE. CDR3 sequence (DNA): TGTGCCAGCAGCCCCGAACAGGGATTAGCCTTTGGCTACACCTTC. Translated: CASSPEQGLAFGYTF.

The chain carries TRBV7-9 and TRBJ2-3; D is perhaps TRBD2 (5 bases). CDR1 and CDR2 from the germline V gene are SEHNR and FQNEAQ (reference sequence). V lost 3 bases and J 1 base, leaving 17 bases between the germline ends. CDR3 length: 17 amino acids. As DNA, the CDR3 is TGTGCCAGCAGCTTCGGAGCGGAGGAGGCGGGCACAGATACGCAGTATTTT. It encodes CASSFGAEEAGTDTQYF.

The chain combines TRBV7-9 with TRBJ2-1; tentatively, D is TRBD1 (6 bases). V lost 3 bases, J lost 10 bases, and 10 bases lay in between. The CDR3 contains 12 residues. CDR1 SEHNR and CDR2 FQNEAQ come from the germline V gene (reference sequence). CDR3 coding DNA: TGTGCCAGCAGCTTCTACGACAGGGAGCAGTTCTTC. Protein sequence: CASSFYDREQFF.

The chain carries TRBV5-1 and TRBJ2-2; D is unclear. The CDR3 is 13 residues long. V lost 4 bases and J 2 bases, leaving 6 bases between the germline ends. Germline V lookup: CDR1 SGHRS, CDR2 YFSETQ. CDR3 nucleotides: TGCGCCAGCAGCAACCCTAACACCGGGGAGCTGTTTTTT. It yields the protein CASSNPNTGELFF. The variable domain in full, with the rest retrieved from reference TRBV5-1 and TRBJ2-2, is KAGVTQTPRYLIKTRGQQVTLSCSPISGHRSVSWYQQTPGQGLQFLFEYFSETQRNKGNFPGRFSGRQFSNSRSEMNVSTLELGDSALYLCASSNPNTGELFFGEGSRLTVL.

This clone was recorded once. The chain has TRBV30 and TRBJ2-1; D is ambiguous. V shed 6 bases and J shed 2 bases, with 8 bases lying between them. This CDR3 spans 12 amino acids. Germline V CDR1 and CDR2: GTSNPN, SVGIG (reference sequence). This CDR3 is CACRPTYNEQFF. Here the CDR3 DNA reads TGTGCCTGCCGCCCAACCTACAATGAGCAGTTCTTC.

About this clone: A junction end diverges from the germline sequence, so it may reflect a read error. CDR3: CASSFTTGGRDTQYF. In DNA form, the CDR3 reads TGTGCTAGCAGCTTCACGACAGGGGGAAGAGATACGCAGTATTTT. This chain uses TRBV7-7 with TRBJ2-3; 9 nucleotides agree with TRBD1. The CDR3 is 15 amino acids. Germline V gene sequence: CDR1 SSHAT, CDR2 FNYEAQ (reference sequence). Full variable domain (remainder filled in from reference TRBV7-7 and TRBJ2-3): GAGVSQSPRYKVTKRGQDVTLRCDPISSHATLYWYQQALGQGPEFLTYFNYEAQPDKSGLPSDRFSAERPEGSISTLTIQRTEQRDSAMYRCASSFTTGGRDTQYFGPGTRLTVL.

V usage is TRBV7-9 and J usage is TRBJ2-7; perhaps TRBD2 as D (6 bases). V was trimmed by 5 bases and J by 2 bases, leaving 19 bases between them. Germline CDR1 SEHNR, CDR2 FQNEAQ (reference sequence). There are 16 residues in the CDR3. The CDR3, as DNA: TGTGCCAGCAGCCCCCGGGCTGGCGGGGAAACCTACGAGCAGTACTTC. Its translation: CASSPRAGGETYEQYF.

The rearrangement uses TRBV4-1 and TRBJ2-7; 8 bases line up with TRBD2. Germline lookup yields CDR1 MGHRA and CDR2 YSYEKL. The CDR3 sequence is 13 residues long. Losses at the gene ends were 4 bases for V and 7 bases for J; bases not matched to a gene: 6. The CDR3 region has the DNA TGCGCCAGCAGCCCTCGACTAGCGAATGAGCAGTACTTC. Translating it yields CASSPRLANEQYF.

This sequence joins TRBV6-6 and TRBJ2-5; TRBD2 is a possible D gene (6 bases). The CDR3 is made up of 11 amino acids. Germline V lookup: CDR1 MNHNY, CDR2 SVGAGI (reference sequence). The germline V and J ends were trimmed by 6 bases and 4 bases, with 6 bases remaining between them. CDR3 sequence reads: CASRGGETQYF. The CDR3, as DNA: TGTGCCAGCAGGGGGGGAGAGACCCAGTACTTC.

V is TRBV6-1 and J is TRBJ2-7; possibly TRBD1 or TRBD2 for D (5 bases each). Deletions cut 5 bases from V and 4 bases from J, with 15 bases between. The CDR3 runs to 14 residues. Looked up from germline, CDR1 is MNHNS and CDR2 is SASEGT. The CDR3 DNA follows: TGTGCCAGCAGTCCCGGGACCCAACAATACGAGCAGTACTTC. Its translation: CASSPGTQQYEQYF.

The CDR3 DNA reads TGTGCCAGCAGTTACTCGAGCCTCTGGGGGGACGAGCAGTACTTC. Translated: CASSYSSLWGDEQYF. The J gene is TRBJ2-7, the V gene TRBV6-5, with a weak D call TRBD2 (6 bases). Germline CDR1 MNHEY, CDR2 SVGAGI. This CDR3 has 15 residues. Trimming stripped 0 bases from V and 5 bases from J, with 14 bases between.

The rearrangement joins TRBV27 to TRBJ1-2, with D perhaps TRBD1 (5 bases). V lost 5 bases, J lost 6 bases, and 19 bases lay in between. The germline V gene has CDR1 MNHEY and CDR2 SMNVEV (reference sequence). This CDR3 is built from 15 residues. The CDR3 is CASSPEGPILNGYTF. DNA of the CDR3: TGTGCCAGCAGTCCAGAGGGACCGATCCTTAATGGCTACACCTTC.

This rearrangement joins TRBV7-9 to TRBJ1-5; no reliable D call. The germline V gene has CDR1 SEHNR and CDR2 FQNEAQ (reference sequence). The CDR3 consists of 13 residues. V lost 5 bases to trimming and J lost 6 bases, with 11 bases between them. The CDR3 sequence: CASSLGPAQPQHF. CDR3 in DNA: TGTGCCAGCAGCCTAGGACCCGCTCAGCCCCAGCATTTT.

The gene calls are TRBV29-1 and TRBJ2-1, with no clear D. The CDR3 is 14 amino acids. Germline assignment: CDR1 SQVTM and CDR2 ANQGSEA. Trimming cost V 2 bases and J 0 bases, with 8 bases left between them. The CDR3: CSVEIATSYNEQFF. The CDR3, as DNA: TGCAGCGTTGAAATCGCGACCTCCTACAATGAGCAGTTCTTC.

This sequence joins TRBV5-4 and TRBJ1-5; TRBD1 matches 7 bases. Germline V gene lookup returns CDR1 SGHNT and CDR2 YYREEE (reference sequence). Trimming at V came to 3 bases and at J to 3 bases, leaving 15 bases not matched to a gene. The CDR3 totals 18 residues. CDR3 residues: CASSWPGQGQVLNQPQHF. The CDR3, as DNA: TGTGCCAGCAGCTGGCCGGGGCAAGGACAGGTACTCAATCAGCCCCAGCATTTT.

V is TRBV25-1 and J is TRBJ1-4; no definite D call. Germline V gene lookup returns CDR1 MGHDK and CDR2 SYGVNS. The CDR3 sequence is 16 residues long. Trimming took 3 bases from V and 8 from J, leaving 19 bases between them. Written as DNA, the CDR3 is TGTGCCAGCAGTGATCTCAGGACCGGGGTAGGAGAAAAACTGTTTTTT. Protein product: CASSDLRTGVGEKLFF.

This chain links TRBV7-2 with TRBJ1-5; possibly TRBD1 for D (5 bases). Germline V CDR1 and CDR2: SGHTA, FQGNSA. This CDR3 has 15 amino acids. The V end lost 1 base, the J end lost 3 bases, and 10 bases lay between the germline ends. The CDR3: CASSLGGYNNQPQHF. DNA for the CDR3: TGTGCCAGCAGCTTAGGGGGGTACAACAATCAGCCCCAGCATTTT.

The chain combines TRBV5-1 with TRBJ2-3; TRBD1 is a possible D gene (5 bases). V was clipped by 0 bases and J by 2 bases, with 19 bases between them. In germline, CDR1 is SGHRS, CDR2 YFSETQ. This CDR3 spans 18 amino acids. The CDR3 reads CASSLDSLGVLLTDTQYF. The CDR3 DNA reads as TGCGCCAGCAGCTTGGATTCCTTAGGGGTCCTACTCACAGATACGCAGTATTTT.

J is TRBJ2-7 and V is TRBV13; D gene uncertain. Germline CDR1 reads PRHDT; CDR2 reads FYEKMQ (reference sequence). The CDR3 is made up of 13 amino acids. V lost 2 bases and J lost 2, with 7 bases in between. CDR3 in amino acids: CASSLKNAYEQYF. CDR3 DNA sequence: TGTGCCAGCAGCTTAAAGAACGCCTACGAGCAGTACTTC.

This chain connects TRBV19 to TRBJ2-3, with TRBD2 identical over 10 bases. Germline V gene data show CDR1 as LNHDA and CDR2 as SQIVND (reference sequence). Trimming at V came to 8 bases and at J to 4 bases, leaving 6 bases not matched to a gene. This CDR3 has 14 amino acids. In DNA, the CDR3 is TGTGCCAGTTCTAGCGGGAGTGGGCCAGATACGCAGTATTTT. Encoded protein: CASSSGSGPDTQYF.

The chain joins TRBV28 to TRBJ2-7; 9 nucleotides line up with TRBD1. Germline CDR1 reads MDHEN; CDR2 reads SYDVKM. The CDR3 runs 14 residues. V was clipped by 6 bases and J by 6 bases; unmatched bases: 9. In DNA, the CDR3 is TGTGCCAGCAGACCGCAGGGACAGGGTTCCGAGCAGTACTTC. Residues: CASRPQGQGSEQYF.

The chain recombines TRBV6-5 with TRBJ2-1, with a possible D match to TRBD2 (5 bases). The CDR3 length is 13 residues. V was pared by 3 bases and J by 5 bases, with 8 bases between. Germline V gives CDR1 MNHEY, CDR2 SVGAGI. The CDR3 here is CASSYLLDNEQFF. The CDR3 DNA sequence: TGTGCCAGCAGTTATTTACTAGACAATGAGCAGTTCTTC.

This chain links TRBV6-1 with TRBJ1-4; possibly TRBD1 for D (5 bases). The germline V gene has CDR1 MNHNS and CDR2 SASEGT. This CDR3 has 14 residues. V lost 1 base, J lost 4 bases, and 7 bases lay in between. The DNA of the CDR3 is TGTGCCAGCAGTGAAGGAGGGGATAATGAAAAACTGTTTTTT. Translated, it gives CASSEGGDNEKLFF.

This clone appeared a single time. The genes are TRBV6-5 and TRBJ1-1; D gene ambiguous. Germline-derived CDR1 and CDR2 are MNHEY and SVGAGI. There are 14 residues in the CDR3. V was cut by 2 bases and J by 5 bases, with 12 bases left in between. The CDR3 is CASSYGSRETEAFF. In nucleotides, the CDR3 is TGTGCCAGCAGTTACGGGAGCAGAGAAACTGAAGCTTTCTTT.

This clone was counted a single time. The V call is TRBV21-1, the J call TRBJ1-1; the table's D call of TRBD1 was not tested on the DNA. TRBV21-1 is shown as a pseudogene. This CDR3 is built from 15 residues. This CDR3 is CASTIGQGRSPEAFF. DNA of the CDR3: TGTGCCAGCACCATCGGACAGGGGCGGTCTCCTGAAGCTTTCTTT.

The chain uses TRBV28 and TRBJ2-7, with a possible D match to TRBD1 (6 bases). There are 12 residues in the CDR3. V lost 8 bases, J lost 1 base, and 9 bases lay in between. In germline, CDR1 is MDHEN, CDR2 SYDVKM. CDR3 sequence reads: CASLTGSYEQYF. CDR3 nucleotides: TGTGCCAGCCTGACAGGTTCCTACGAGCAGTACTTC.

The rearrangement uses TRBV29-1 and TRBJ2-1, with D possibly matching TRBD1 (7 bases). The CDR3 totals 15 residues. CDR1 is SQVTM, CDR2 ANQGSEA, per germline. With 2 bases removed from V and 6 bases from J, the gap between germline ends came to 17 bases. DNA of the CDR3: TGCAGCGTTGAAATGCGGGACAGCACCCTCAATGAGCAGTTCTTC. It specifies CSVEMRDSTLNEQFF.

J is TRBJ2-3 and V is TRBV4-2; D not resolved. V dropped 4 bases and J dropped 6 bases, with 17 bases sitting between them. The germline V gene has CDR1 LGHNA and CDR2 YNFKEQ. The CDR3 has 15 residues. The CDR3 is CASSPWPSSEDTQYF. The CDR3 DNA reads TGTGCCAGCAGCCCCTGGCCTTCCAGTGAGGATACGCAGTATTTT.

V and J are TRBV27 and TRBJ1-3, with D possibly being TRBD1 (5 bases). Germline CDR1 is MNHEY and CDR2 is SMNVEV (reference sequence). There are 14 residues in the CDR3. With 5 bases removed from V and 7 bases from J, the gap between germline ends came to 15 bases. CDR3 sequence (DNA): TGTGCCAGCAGTCCATTAGGGACCGGGAACACCATATATTTT. Its translation: CASSPLGTGNTIYF.

The chain carries TRBV9 and TRBJ2-1; TRBD2 aligns across 10 bases. Germline CDR1 reads SGDLS; CDR2 reads YYNGEE. The CDR3 is made up of 16 amino acids. Germline trimming cut 5 bases from V and 3 bases from J; bases unmatched to any gene: 8. CDR3 loop: CASRASGSSGYNEQFF. CDR3 DNA sequence: TGTGCCAGCAGGGCTAGCGGGAGTAGTGGCTACAATGAGCAGTTCTTC.

The chain employs TRBV7-9 and TRBJ2-7; D uncertain. CDR3 size: 14 residues. CDR1 and CDR2 from the germline V gene are SEHNR and FQNEAQ (reference sequence). V dropped 1 base and J dropped 3 bases, with 10 bases sitting between them. DNA of the CDR3: TGTGCCAGCAGCTTAGTATCCAGAAGCTACGAGCAGTACTTC. Translating it yields CASSLVSRSYEQYF.